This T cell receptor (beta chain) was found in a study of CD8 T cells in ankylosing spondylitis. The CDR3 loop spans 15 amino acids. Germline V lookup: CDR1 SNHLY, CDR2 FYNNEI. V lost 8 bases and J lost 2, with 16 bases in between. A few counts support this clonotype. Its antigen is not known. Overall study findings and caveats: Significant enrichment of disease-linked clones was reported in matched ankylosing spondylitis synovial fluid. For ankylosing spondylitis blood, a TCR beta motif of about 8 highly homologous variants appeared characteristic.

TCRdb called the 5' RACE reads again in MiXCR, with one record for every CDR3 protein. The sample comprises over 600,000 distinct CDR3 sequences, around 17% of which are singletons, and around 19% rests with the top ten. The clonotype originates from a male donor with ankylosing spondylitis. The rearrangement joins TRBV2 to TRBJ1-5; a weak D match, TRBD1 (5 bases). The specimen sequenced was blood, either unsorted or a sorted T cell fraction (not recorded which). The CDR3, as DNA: TGTGCCAGCGCACAGGAGGGGACTGGCAATCAGCCCCAGCATTTT. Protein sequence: CASAQEGTGNQPQHF.